The present entry profiles one TCR beta chain with its context. As yet, its antigen is unknown. This entry belongs to a study of cytomegalovirus exposure and HLA in healthy donors. Study observations and caveats: With high specificity and sensitivity, the classifier reportedly diagnosed cytomegalovirus status. In a later analysis, common viral pathogens appeared linked to several of the most significant clusters. Per a prior analysis, the majority of TCR beta V segments were productive roughly 87% or roughly 30% of the time.

The CDR3 length is 13 residues. Trimming took 5 bases from V and 5 from J, leaving 9 bases between them. Germline V lookup: CDR1 SEHNR, CDR2 FQNEAQ (reference sequence). The PCR was carried out with 60 Vbeta primers and 13 Jbeta primers. Original processing notes: In a later analysis, the count reached some 73 million unique TCR beta chains, with approximately 10 million shared. Here immunoSEQ multiplex PCR was the method, and the copy in TCRdb shows in-frame clones only, minus some. Clone size and the V and J calls come from that table; the DNA yielded D and trimming. Of 95,000 to 150,000 clones in the sample, approximately 76% were seen once.

This clonotype was sampled from a man aged 55 to 70 in good health and CMV-seropositive. Sequenced sample: PBMCs. This chain connects TRBV7-9 to TRBJ2-2, with D perhaps TRBD1 (6 bases). CDR3 sequence (DNA): TGTGCCAGCAGCAGGACAGAAACCGGGGAGCTGTTTTTT. Translation: CASSRTETGELFF.